A selection of T cell receptor beta chains follows, all from one sample in a study of beta chain features in type 1 diabetes. Generated by immunoSEQ multiplex PCR, the TCRdb table keeps only in-frame clones and is missing some. The data contain over 100,000 clones, almost 40% of them singletons. The sample was stem cell memory CD4+ T cells from blood. The origin of the receptors is a woman aged 18-30 years in good health. CDR3s include the opening cysteine and the closing phenylalanine or tryptophan. Fields, in order: clone size, J gene, V gene, D gene, CDR3 protein, CDR3 DNA. A D gene is named only where the DNA matches it firmly. Size values are once, few and many counts, or a class for expanded clones, and some rows have none.

size: .; J: TRBJ2-7; V: TRBV19; D: TRBD2; CDR3: CASSPGGTSGSYWQYF; DNA: TGTGCCAGTAGCCCCGGAGGAACTAGCGGGAGTTATTGGCAGTACTTC
size: .; J: TRBJ2-7; V: TRBV18; D: .; CDR3: CASSPRDWEYEQYF; DNA: TGTGCCAGCTCACCCCGGGACTGGGAATACGAGCAGTACTTC
size: .; J: TRBJ2-5; V: TRBV30; D: .; CDR3: CAWSVRDWKETQYF; DNA: TGTGCCTGGAGTGTCAGGGATTGGAAAGAGACCCAGTACTTC
size: .; J: TRBJ2-1; V: TRBV19; D: TRBD1; CDR3: CASSTLRQGTYNEQFF; DNA: TGTGCCAGTAGTACCCTAAGACAGGGAACCTACAATGAGCAGTTCTTC
size: few; J: TRBJ2-7; V: TRBV6-1; D: TRBD1; CDR3: CASSTRGDRGGEQYF; DNA: TGTGCCAGCAGTACCCGGGGGGACAGGGGAGGCGAGCAGTACTTC
size: .; J: TRBJ1-1; V: TRBV28; D: TRBD1; CDR3: CASSSLRQGWEAFF; DNA: TGTGCCAGCAGTTCACTAAGACAGGGCTGGGAAGCTTTCTTT
size: few; J: TRBJ2-1; V: TRBV6-6; D: TRBD1; CDR3: CASSHDRTGAVF; DNA: TGTGCCAGCAGCCACGACCGGACAGGGGCGGTCTTC
size: once; J: TRBJ1-1; V: TRBV27; D: .; CDR3: CASSLTEMNTEAFF; DNA: TGTGCCAGCAGTTTAACAGAGATGAACACTGAAGCTTTCTTT
size: few; J: TRBJ1-2; V: TRBV28; D: TRBD1; CDR3: CAITGQGLNYGYTF; DNA: TGTGCCATAACTGGACAGGGGCTGAACTATGGCTACACCTTC
size: once; J: TRBJ2-7; V: TRBV11-2; D: .; CDR3: CASSLVRWVGGQTVEQYF; DNA: TGTGCCAGCAGCTTAGTTCGTTGGGTTGGGGGACAAACCGTCGAGCAGTACTTC
size: few; J: TRBJ2-1; V: TRBV11-3; D: .; CDR3: CASRARAGGEQFF; DNA: TGTGCCAGCAGGGCTAGGGCGGGCGGGGAGCAGTTCTTC
size: few; J: TRBJ2-1; V: TRBV30; D: TRBD2; CDR3: CAWSPWTRNGNEQFF; DNA: TGTGCCTGGAGTCCCTGGACTAGGAACGGCAATGAGCAGTTCTTC
size: few; J: TRBJ1-1; V: TRBV7-2; D: .; CDR3: CASSLQGTPDTEAFF; DNA: TGTGCCAGCAGTCTACAGGGAACCCCGGACACTGAAGCTTTCTTT
size: .; J: TRBJ2-7; V: TRBV6-1; D: TRBD1; CDR3: CASRTGGINYEQYF; DNA: TGTGCCAGCAGGACAGGGGGAATAAACTACGAGCAGTACTTC
size: .; J: TRBJ2-5; V: TRBV4-1; D: .; CDR3: CASSQGQGWETQYF; DNA: TGCGCCAGCAGCCAAGGGCAGGGTTGGGAGACCCAGTACTTC
size: .; J: TRBJ1-5; V: TRBV7-8; D: TRBD1; CDR3: CASSLMRTGPYSNQPQHF; DNA: TGTGCCAGCAGCTTAATGAGGACAGGCCCATATAGCAATCAGCCCCAGCATTTT
size: .; J: TRBJ1-2; V: TRBV28; D: TRBD1; CDR3: CASSLSTGQGRHNYGYTF; DNA: TGTGCCAGCAGTTTGTCAACCGGACAGGGCAGACATAACTATGGCTACACCTTC
size: few; J: TRBJ2-5; V: TRBV5-1; D: .; CDR3: CASSPLTGGETQYF; DNA: TGCGCCAGCAGCCCTCTGACAGGCGGTGAGACCCAGTACTTC
size: .; J: TRBJ1-2; V: TRBV10-3; D: .; CDR3: CAIGGTAIYGYTF; DNA: TGTGCCATCGGTGGAACAGCAATCTATGGCTACACCTTC
size: .; J: TRBJ2-1; V: TRBV10-1; D: .; CDR3: CASSALGDEQFF; DNA: TGCGCCAGCAGTGCCCTAGGCGACGAGCAGTTCTTC
size: .; J: TRBJ2-5; V: TRBV7-9; D: TRBD1; CDR3: CASSLWNRGDGETQYF; DNA: TGTGCCAGCAGCTTATGGAACAGGGGGGACGGAGAGACCCAGTACTTC
size: few; J: TRBJ2-3; V: TRBV10-3; D: TRBD1; CDR3: CAISESGRGWTDTQYF; DNA: TGTGCCATCAGTGAGTCCGGCAGGGGGTGGACAGATACGCAGTATTTT
size: .; J: TRBJ1-2; V: TRBV6-5; D: .; CDR3: CASSYFRSLPGYTF; DNA: TGTGCCAGCAGTTACTTTAGGAGCCTTCCTGGCTACACCTTC
size: few; J: TRBJ2-3; V: TRBV5-6; D: .; CDR3: CASSLSGTTDTQYF; DNA: TGTGCCAGCAGCCTTAGCGGAACCACAGATACGCAGTATTTT
size: .; J: TRBJ2-3; V: TRBV7-2; D: .; CDR3: CASSPNSEHFGTQYF; DNA: TGTGCCAGCAGTCCTAATAGCGAGCATTTTGGTACGCAGTATTTT
size: .; J: TRBJ2-7; V: TRBV7-9; D: .; CDR3: CASSQRVSYEQYF; DNA: TGTGCCAGCAGCCAACGGGTGTCCTACGAGCAGTACTTC
size: .; J: TRBJ2-7; V: TRBV4-2; D: TRBD2; CDR3: CASSQDSGGGKEEYF; DNA: TGTGCCAGCAGCCAAGATTCCGGGGGGGGCAAAGAAGAGTACTTC
size: once; J: TRBJ2-7; V: TRBV25-1; D: .; CDR3: CASNGRRYEQYF; DNA: TGTGCCAGCAATGGTAGGAGATACGAGCAGTACTTC
size: .; J: TRBJ1-2; V: TRBV30; D: .; CDR3: CAWRRNGGTEEGYTF; DNA: TGTGCCTGGAGACGTAATGGGGGGACCGAGGAAGGCTACACCTTC
size: .; J: TRBJ1-2; V: TRBV6-1; D: TRBD1; CDR3: CASLGTGSGGYTF; DNA: TGTGCCAGCCTCGGGACAGGGAGTGGCGGCTACACCTTC
size: .; J: TRBJ2-6; V: TRBV5-6; D: TRBD2; CDR3: CASSWETSGRASGANVLTF; DNA: TGTGCCAGCAGCTGGGAGACTAGCGGGAGGGCCTCTGGGGCCAACGTCCTGACTTTC
size: .; J: TRBJ2-1; V: TRBV14; D: TRBD2; CDR3: CASSQATSSGRAYEQFF; DNA: TGTGCCAGCAGCCAAGCCACCTCTAGCGGGAGGGCATATGAGCAGTTCTTC
size: .; J: TRBJ1-1; V: TRBV25-1; D: .; CDR3: CASSAGFGHREGTEAFF; DNA: TGTGCCAGCAGTGCCGGCTTCGGACACAGGGAGGGGACTGAAGCTTTCTTT
size: .; J: TRBJ1-2; V: TRBV7-9; D: .; CDR3: CASSSDRFLNYGYTF; DNA: TGTGCCAGCAGCTCAGACAGGTTCCTTAACTATGGCTACACCTTC
size: .; J: TRBJ2-7; V: TRBV4-1; D: TRBD2; CDR3: CASSQDPRGGGAPYEQYF; DNA: TGCGCCAGCAGCCAAGACCCGCGGGGGGGCGGAGCCCCCTACGAGCAGTACTTC
size: .; J: TRBJ1-5; V: TRBV28; D: TRBD1; CDR3: CASSFGRGIPQPQHF; DNA: TGTGCCAGCAGTTTCGGCAGGGGGATCCCTCAGCCCCAGCATTTT
size: .; J: TRBJ2-5; V: TRBV6-1; D: .; CDR3: CASGRETQYF; DNA: TGTGCCAGCGGGCGAGAGACCCAGTACTTC
size: .; J: TRBJ1-1; V: TRBV4-1; D: TRBD1; CDR3: CASRSIYRGRDTEAFF; DNA: TGCGCCAGCAGATCAATTTACAGGGGGCGGGACACTGAAGCTTTCTTT
size: .; J: TRBJ2-2; V: TRBV9; D: .; CDR3: CASSVTTLDTGELFF; DNA: TGTGCCAGCAGTGTGACTACCCTGGACACCGGGGAGCTGTTTTTT
size: .; J: TRBJ2-7; V: TRBV7-6; D: TRBD1; CDR3: CASSLEGGDSYEQYF; DNA: TGTGCCAGCAGCTTAGAAGGGGGCGACTCCTACGAGCAGTACTTC
size: .; J: TRBJ2-2; V: TRBV28; D: TRBD2; CDR3: CASSSHLGGSSAGELFF; DNA: TGTGCCAGCAGTTCCCACCTGGGCGGGAGTAGCGCCGGGGAGCTGTTTTTT
size: .; J: TRBJ1-5; V: TRBV19; D: .; CDR3: CASSQSRVVEWPQHF; DNA: TGTGCCAGTAGTCAGAGCAGGGTGGTAGAGTGGCCCCAGCATTTT
size: few; J: TRBJ2-3; V: TRBV10-3; D: .; CDR3: CATTTGPDTQYF; DNA: TGTGCCACCACCACAGGGCCCGATACGCAGTATTTT
size: few; J: TRBJ2-7; V: TRBV28; D: .; CDR3: CASSSQDPEQYF; DNA: TGTGCCAGCAGCTCACAGGATCCCGAGCAGTACTTC
size: .; J: TRBJ1-5; V: TRBV7-9; D: .; CDR3: CASSSQGSLSNQPQHF; DNA: TGTGCCAGCAGCTCTCAGGGATCCCTTTCCAATCAGCCCCAGCATTTT
size: .; J: TRBJ1-6; V: TRBV18; D: .; CDR3: CASSWRGSKSPLHF; DNA: TGTGCCAGCTCCTGGAGGGGCTCTAAGTCACCCCTCCACTTT
size: .; J: TRBJ1-1; V: TRBV5-6; D: TRBD1; CDR3: CASSPTGQGMAEAFF; DNA: TGTGCCAGCAGCCCTACGGGACAGGGAATGGCTGAAGCTTTCTTT
size: .; J: TRBJ2-5; V: TRBV4-2; D: .; CDR3: CASSLVQETQYF; DNA: TGTGCCAGCAGCTTAGTCCAAGAGACCCAGTACTTC